This T cell receptor beta chain comes out of a study of shared clonotypes between healthy human individuals. Ten immunoSEQ deep assay plates were used to sequence the DNA of unsorted PBMCs. Profiling relied on immunoSEQ multiplex PCR, and the TCRdb table lists in-frame clones only, not all of them. The sample gives roughly 500,000 clones, 81% of which show up once; about an eighth is in the top ten. The CDR3 is made up of 19 amino acids. Germline V CDR1 and CDR2: SGHVS, FQNEAQ. V lost 3 bases to trimming and J lost 0 bases; unmatched junction nucleotides: 7. Notes on this clone: Antigen unknown.

General study findings and limits: Investigators collected only blood, and repertoires in tissues likely differ.

What was sequenced was PBMCs. The chain recombines TRBV7-8 with TRBJ2-6; 11 bases align to TRBD2. The sequence was obtained from a woman in her thirties or forties in good health. Some clones in this sample may be carry-over from other donors' samples. The CDR3 loop reads CASSFLTSGTISGANVLTF. CDR3 bases: TGTGCCAGCAGCTTCCTGACTAGCGGGACAATCTCTGGGGCCAACGTCCTGACTTTC.